These T cell receptor beta chains were read from a single sample in a study of blood T cell repertoires in COVID-19. TCRdb keeps only in-frame clones here, not all; method: immunoSEQ multiplex PCR. The sample has roughly 260,000 clones, under 90% seen once. Sequencing used peripheral blood. The receptors were sampled from a woman younger than 35 with acute or convalescent COVID-19. The CDR3 runs from the conserved cysteine through the conserved F or W. A D gene is named only where the DNA matches it firmly. Part of the rows lack a size; the others show once, few, many or a class for expanded clones.

V gene	D gene	J gene	clone size	CDR3 DNA	CDR3 protein
TRBV6-5	NA	TRBJ2-3	NA	TGTGCCAGCAATCTAGGACATCGCGGCGAAGATACGCAGTATTTT	CASNLGHRGEDTQYF
TRBV27	TRBD1	TRBJ1-2	NA	TGTGCCAGCAGTTTATCTGGGACAGGGGTGGTAGGCTACACCTTC	CASSLSGTGVVGYTF
TRBV28	TRBD1	TRBJ2-1	NA	TGTGCCAGCAGCCAGGACAGGGGTAGTGAGCAGTTCTTC	CASSQDRGSEQFF
TRBV5-1	TRBD2	TRBJ2-2	NA	TGCGCCAGCAGCTTGGGTGCTAGCGGGGCCCAGAACACCGGGGAGCTGTTTTTT	CASSLGASGAQNTGELFF
TRBV7-9	NA	TRBJ2-3	NA	TGTGCCAGCACCTACTACACAGATACGCAGTATTTT	CASTYYTDTQYF
TRBV7-9	TRBD1	TRBJ1-2	NA	TGTGCCAGCAGCTTAGGTGCCGGACAGGGGATTGGCTACACCTTC	CASSLGAGQGIGYTF
TRBV5-1	TRBD1	TRBJ1-2	NA	TGCGCCAGCAGCTTACAGGGGCGCTATGGCTACACCTTC	CASSLQGRYGYTF
TRBV7-9	NA	TRBJ1-2	NA	TGTGCCAGCAGCCAAACCAACGTCCTAGCTAACTATGGCTACACCTTC	CASSQTNVLANYGYTF
TRBV6-4	NA	TRBJ2-2	NA	TGTGCCAGCAGCAGTGGTGATGACACCGGGGAGCTGTTTTTT	CASSSGDDTGELFF
TRBV19	NA	TRBJ2-3	once	TGTGCCAGTAGAGTCCGGAGCACAGATACGCAGTATTTT	CASRVRSTDTQYF
TRBV6-4	NA	TRBJ2-3	NA	TGTGCCAGCAGTGACATGGGCAGCACAGATACGCAGTATTTT	CASSDMGSTDTQYF
TRBV3-1/TRBV3-2	NA	TRBJ1-4	NA	TGTGCCAGCAGCCAAGGGTGGCCACCCCTCCTGTCTAATGAAAAACTGTTTTTT	CASSQGWPPLLSNEKLFF
TRBV4-3	NA	TRBJ2-3	few	TGCGCCAGCAGCCCCCGTATCACAGATACGCAGTATTTT	CASSPRITDTQYF
TRBV5-5	NA	TRBJ1-2	NA	TGTGCCAGCAGCTTGACCCAGGGTTTGGATGGCTACACCTTC	CASSLTQGLDGYTF